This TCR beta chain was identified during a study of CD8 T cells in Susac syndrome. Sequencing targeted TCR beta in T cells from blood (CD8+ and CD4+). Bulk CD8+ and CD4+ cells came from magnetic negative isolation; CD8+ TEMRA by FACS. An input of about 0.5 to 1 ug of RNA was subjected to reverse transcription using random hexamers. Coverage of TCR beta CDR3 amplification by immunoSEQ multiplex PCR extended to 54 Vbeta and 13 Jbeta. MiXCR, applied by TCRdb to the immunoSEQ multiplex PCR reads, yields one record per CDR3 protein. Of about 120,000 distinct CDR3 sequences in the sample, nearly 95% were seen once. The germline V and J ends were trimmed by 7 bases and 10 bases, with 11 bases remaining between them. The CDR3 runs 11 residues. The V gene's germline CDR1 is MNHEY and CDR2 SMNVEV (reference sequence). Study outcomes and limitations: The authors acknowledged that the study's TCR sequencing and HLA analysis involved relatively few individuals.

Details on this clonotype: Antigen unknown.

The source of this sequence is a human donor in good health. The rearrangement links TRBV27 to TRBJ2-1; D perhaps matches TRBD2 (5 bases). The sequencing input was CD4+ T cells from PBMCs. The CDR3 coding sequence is TGTGCCAGCATCGGCGGGCGCGAGCAGTTCTTC. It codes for CASIGGREQFF.